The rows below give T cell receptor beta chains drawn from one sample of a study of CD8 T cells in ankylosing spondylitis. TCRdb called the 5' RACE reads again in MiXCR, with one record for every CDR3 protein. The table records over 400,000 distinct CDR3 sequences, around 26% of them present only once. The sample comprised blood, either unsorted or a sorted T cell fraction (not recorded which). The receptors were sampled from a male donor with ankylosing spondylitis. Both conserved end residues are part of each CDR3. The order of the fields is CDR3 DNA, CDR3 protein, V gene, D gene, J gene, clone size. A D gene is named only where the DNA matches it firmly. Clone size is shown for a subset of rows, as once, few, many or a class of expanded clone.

CDR3nt: TGCAGTGCGGCTAGCGGAGACTACGAGCAGTACTTC
CDR3aa: CSAASGDYEQYF
v_gene: TRBV20-1
d_gene: TRBD2
j_gene: TRBJ2-7
abundance: many

CDR3nt: TGCAGCGTGGGGGAGGGAAATAGCAATCAGCCCCAGCATTTT
CDR3aa: CSVGEGNSNQPQHF
v_gene: TRBV29-1
d_gene: NA
j_gene: TRBJ1-5
abundance: NA

CDR3nt: TGTGCCAGCAGCAGCAGGAGTTTCTCTGGAAACACCATATATTTT
CDR3aa: CASSSRSFSGNTIYF
v_gene: TRBV2
d_gene: NA
j_gene: TRBJ1-3
abundance: NA

CDR3nt: TGCAGTGCTCACCGGGACAGCTCCTACAATGAGCAGTTCTTC
CDR3aa: CSAHRDSSYNEQFF
v_gene: TRBV20-1
d_gene: TRBD1
j_gene: TRBJ2-1
abundance: few

CDR3nt: TGTGCCAGCAGCTTAGTATTTGCGGCAGGGGACGGAAACACCATATATTTT
CDR3aa: CASSLVFAAGDGNTIYF
v_gene: TRBV7-9
d_gene: NA
j_gene: TRBJ1-3
abundance: few

CDR3nt: TGTGCCAGCAGTTTTGAGACTAGCGGGAGTAATGAGCAGTTCTTC
CDR3aa: CASSFETSGSNEQFF
v_gene: TRBV12-3/TRBV12-4
d_gene: TRBD2
j_gene: TRBJ2-1
abundance: few

CDR3nt: TGCAGCGTTGGACAGGGCCGGTACGAGCAGTACTTC
CDR3aa: CSVGQGRYEQYF
v_gene: TRBV29-1
d_gene: TRBD1
j_gene: TRBJ2-7
abundance: few

CDR3nt: TGTGCCAGCAGCCAAGCGGTAGCGGGGGAGCAGTTCTTC
CDR3aa: CASSQAVAGEQFF
v_gene: TRBV2
d_gene: TRBD2
j_gene: TRBJ2-1
abundance: few

CDR3nt: TGCAGTGCTAGTCCCCCCGCAGGGTCGAAAGGCTACACCTTC
CDR3aa: CSASPPAGSKGYTF
v_gene: TRBV20-1
d_gene: NA
j_gene: TRBJ1-2
abundance: NA

CDR3nt: TGCAGCGTCAAAGGCGGTAGCGGTGTCCAAGAGACCCAGTACTTC
CDR3aa: CSVKGGSGVQETQYF
v_gene: TRBV29-1
d_gene: NA
j_gene: TRBJ2-5
abundance: few

CDR3nt: TGTGCCAGCAGTCGGACAGGGAACGATCAGCCCCAGCATTTT
CDR3aa: CASSRTGNDQPQHF
v_gene: TRBV6-1
d_gene: TRBD1
j_gene: TRBJ1-5
abundance: NA

CDR3nt: TGCAGCGTTTTAAGGGGTCATGAGCAGTTCTTC
CDR3aa: CSVLRGHEQFF
v_gene: TRBV29-1
d_gene: NA
j_gene: TRBJ2-1
abundance: few

CDR3nt: TGTGCCAGCAGCTTAGGGATAGTAGGCAGGGAAACTGAAGCTTTCTTT
CDR3aa: CASSLGIVGRETEAFF
v_gene: TRBV7-9
d_gene: NA
j_gene: TRBJ1-1
abundance: NA

CDR3nt: TGTGCCACCAGAACAGGGTATCCTATCGATGAGCAGTTCTTC
CDR3aa: CATRTGYPIDEQFF
v_gene: TRBV24-1
d_gene: NA
j_gene: TRBJ2-1
abundance: NA

CDR3nt: TGTGCCACCAGCAGAGTTTGGGGACAGGGATTAAACTATGGCTACACCTTC
CDR3aa: CATSRVWGQGLNYGYTF
v_gene: TRBV15
d_gene: TRBD1
j_gene: TRBJ1-2
abundance: NA

CDR3nt: TGTGCCAGCAGCGTAGGACTAGCCGGGGAGACCCAGTACTTC
CDR3aa: CASSVGLAGETQYF
v_gene: TRBV9
d_gene: TRBD2
j_gene: TRBJ2-5
abundance: NA

CDR3nt: TGTGCCACGAAACAGGGAAATACGCAGTATTTT
CDR3aa: CATKQGNTQYF
v_gene: TRBV6-5
d_gene: NA
j_gene: TRBJ2-3
abundance: few

CDR3nt: TGTGCCAGCACCCTGGGCCCGGATTCACCCCTCCACTTT
CDR3aa: CASTLGPDSPLHF
v_gene: TRBV12-3/TRBV12-4
d_gene: NA
j_gene: TRBJ1-6
abundance: NA

CDR3nt: TGCAGCGGAGGGACACTTATGCTGAGTGAGCAGTTCTTC
CDR3aa: CSGGTLMLSEQFF
v_gene: TRBV29-1
d_gene: NA
j_gene: TRBJ2-1
abundance: NA

CDR3nt: TGTGCCAGCAGCTCTACGATGGAGACCCAGTACTTC
CDR3aa: CASSSTMETQYF
v_gene: TRBV7-9
d_gene: NA
j_gene: TRBJ2-5
abundance: NA

CDR3nt: TGTGCCAGCAGCTTTTTGTCTAGCGGGATCACGCAGTATTTT
CDR3aa: CASSFLSSGITQYF
v_gene: TRBV7-6
d_gene: TRBD2
j_gene: TRBJ2-3
abundance: NA

CDR3nt: TGTGCCAGCAGCTTTCCCATGGAGGGAGGCGACGAGCAGTACTTC
CDR3aa: CASSFPMEGGDEQYF
v_gene: TRBV11-2
d_gene: NA
j_gene: TRBJ2-7
abundance: NA

CDR3nt: TGTGCCAGCAGCTTGGTGACAGCTCTAAGCTCCTACAATGAGCAGTTCTTC
CDR3aa: CASSLVTALSSYNEQFF
v_gene: TRBV5-6
d_gene: NA
j_gene: TRBJ2-1
abundance: NA

CDR3nt: TGTGCCAGCAGTTTATCTGGCGGGAGTGGTAATACGCAGTATTTT
CDR3aa: CASSLSGGSGNTQYF
v_gene: TRBV27
d_gene: TRBD2
j_gene: TRBJ2-3
abundance: many

CDR3nt: TGTGCCAGCAGCCAAGCAGGGGTCACCGGGGAGCTGTTTTTT
CDR3aa: CASSQAGVTGELFF
v_gene: TRBV3-1
d_gene: NA
j_gene: TRBJ2-2
abundance: NA

CDR3nt: TGCAGTGCTACCGATCCTTTGTCTAGCACAGATACGCAGTATTTT
CDR3aa: CSATDPLSSTDTQYF
v_gene: TRBV20-1
d_gene: NA
j_gene: TRBJ2-3
abundance: NA

CDR3nt: TGCAGTGCCCGAAGGGCGGGAGGGCCCCACGAGCAGTACTTC
CDR3aa: CSARRAGGPHEQYF
v_gene: TRBV20-1
d_gene: TRBD2
j_gene: TRBJ2-7
abundance: once

CDR3nt: TGCAGCGTTGAGGAGGCAGGCTACGAGCAGTACTTC
CDR3aa: CSVEEAGYEQYF
v_gene: TRBV29-1
d_gene: NA
j_gene: TRBJ2-7
abundance: many

CDR3nt: TGCGCCAGCAGCTCGGGACCAGAGGCGGAGACCCAGTACTTC
CDR3aa: CASSSGPEAETQYF
v_gene: TRBV5-1
d_gene: NA
j_gene: TRBJ2-5
abundance: NA

CDR3nt: TGTGCCACCAACGGGGGCTATGGCTACACCTTC
CDR3aa: CATNGGYGYTF
v_gene: TRBV6-6
d_gene: NA
j_gene: TRBJ1-2
abundance: NA

CDR3nt: TGCAGTGCTTCGAGGGGGGATATTGGGAATGAGCAGTTCTTC
CDR3aa: CSASRGDIGNEQFF
v_gene: TRBV20-1
d_gene: NA
j_gene: TRBJ2-1
abundance: NA

CDR3nt: TGTGCCAGCAGCCTAACAGGGATATCCTATGGCTACACCTTC
CDR3aa: CASSLTGISYGYTF
v_gene: TRBV6-1
d_gene: NA
j_gene: TRBJ1-2
abundance: NA

CDR3nt: TGCAGTGCTAGAGATTCGGGCTCCCTCTCAGATACGCAGTATTTT
CDR3aa: CSARDSGSLSDTQYF
v_gene: TRBV20-1
d_gene: NA
j_gene: TRBJ2-3
abundance: many

CDR3nt: TGTGCCAGCAGCTCCTGGGCCCGCGGGGAGCTGTTTTTT
CDR3aa: CASSSWARGELFF
v_gene: TRBV5-6
d_gene: NA
j_gene: TRBJ2-2
abundance: few

CDR3nt: TGCAGTGCCTGGACAGGTGCGGCCACTGAAGCTTTCTTT
CDR3aa: CSAWTGAATEAFF
v_gene: TRBV20-1
d_gene: TRBD1
j_gene: TRBJ1-1
abundance: few

CDR3nt: TGCGCCAGCTTTGCGGCAGAATCTTACAATGAGCAGTTCTTC
CDR3aa: CASFAAESYNEQFF
v_gene: TRBV5-1
d_gene: NA
j_gene: TRBJ2-1
abundance: NA

CDR3nt: TGCAGTGGAAAATTAGCGGGAGTCACAGATACGCAGTATTTT
CDR3aa: CSGKLAGVTDTQYF
v_gene: TRBV20-1
d_gene: TRBD2
j_gene: TRBJ2-3
abundance: few

CDR3nt: TGTGCCAGCAGCTTAGCGGAGAAGTCGAATGAGCAGTTCTTC
CDR3aa: CASSLAEKSNEQFF
v_gene: TRBV7-7
d_gene: NA
j_gene: TRBJ2-1
abundance: NA

CDR3nt: TGTGCCAGCAGTTCCGTTAGCGGGAGATCCTACAATGAGCAGTTCTTC
CDR3aa: CASSSVSGRSYNEQFF
v_gene: TRBV27
d_gene: TRBD2
j_gene: TRBJ2-1
abundance: few

CDR3nt: TGCAGTGCTACAGGGGTTACTGAAGCTTTCTTT
CDR3aa: CSATGVTEAFF
v_gene: TRBV20-1
d_gene: NA
j_gene: TRBJ1-1
abundance: few

CDR3nt: TGTGCCAGCAGCCTGGACAGCCTTGCGAACACCGGGGAGCTGTTTTTT
CDR3aa: CASSLDSLANTGELFF
v_gene: TRBV6-2/TRBV6-3
d_gene: NA
j_gene: TRBJ2-2
abundance: NA

CDR3nt: TGCGCCAGCAGCCACGTTCGCCGGCCGGGCTACACCTTC
CDR3aa: CASSHVRRPGYTF
v_gene: TRBV4-1
d_gene: NA
j_gene: TRBJ1-2
abundance: many

CDR3nt: TGTGCCAGCAGCCGACTAGGAGGGGCAGGCGATACGCAGTATTTT
CDR3aa: CASSRLGGAGDTQYF
v_gene: TRBV3-1
d_gene: NA
j_gene: TRBJ2-3
abundance: NA

CDR3nt: TGTGCCAGCAGTTCTGGGCAACTCACTGAAGCTTTCTTT
CDR3aa: CASSSGQLTEAFF
v_gene: TRBV12-3/TRBV12-4
d_gene: NA
j_gene: TRBJ1-1
abundance: NA

CDR3nt: TGTGCCAGCAGCCAAGTACCGGGGTCAGGAGACACAGATACGCAGTATTTT
CDR3aa: CASSQVPGSGDTDTQYF
v_gene: TRBV3-1
d_gene: NA
j_gene: TRBJ2-3
abundance: NA

CDR3nt: TGCAGCGCTTCGTGGCAGGGAGGCACCGGGGAGCTGTTTTTT
CDR3aa: CSASWQGGTGELFF
v_gene: TRBV29-1
d_gene: NA
j_gene: TRBJ2-2
abundance: NA

CDR3nt: TGTGCCAGCAGCACCCGACTAGCGGGAGAGACCCAGTACTTC
CDR3aa: CASSTRLAGETQYF
v_gene: TRBV6-2/TRBV6-3
d_gene: TRBD2
j_gene: TRBJ2-5
abundance: many

CDR3nt: TGCGCCAGCAGTGACAGGGGGGGTTCTAACTATGGCTACACCTTC
CDR3aa: CASSDRGGSNYGYTF
v_gene: TRBV10-2
d_gene: TRBD1
j_gene: TRBJ1-2
abundance: few

CDR3nt: TGTGCCAGCAGCCCCCACAGGGGGCAAGAGACCCAGTACTTC
CDR3aa: CASSPHRGQETQYF
v_gene: TRBV7-9
d_gene: TRBD1
j_gene: TRBJ2-5
abundance: NA

CDR3nt: TGTGCCAGCAGTCACAGGGTACAGGATGAAAAACTGTTTTTT
CDR3aa: CASSHRVQDEKLFF
v_gene: TRBV12-3/TRBV12-4
d_gene: NA
j_gene: TRBJ1-4
abundance: NA

CDR3nt: TGTGCCAGCAGAATTACAGGGAACTATGGCTACACCTTC
CDR3aa: CASRITGNYGYTF
v_gene: TRBV6-1
d_gene: NA
j_gene: TRBJ1-2
abundance: few

CDR3nt: TGCGCGTGCCTGGCCGGGGGCTATGGCTACACCTTC
CDR3aa: CACLAGGYGYTF
v_gene: TRBV20-1
d_gene: NA
j_gene: TRBJ1-2
abundance: NA

CDR3nt: TGTGCCAGCAGTTATTCCGGGACAGGGGATTCACCCCTCCACTTT
CDR3aa: CASSYSGTGDSPLHF
v_gene: TRBV6-5
d_gene: TRBD1
j_gene: TRBJ1-6
abundance: few

CDR3nt: TGCAGTGCCCCGGGGAGCAGGGGGCTTGGGGGCTACACCTTC
CDR3aa: CSAPGSRGLGGYTF
v_gene: TRBV20-1
d_gene: TRBD1
j_gene: TRBJ1-2
abundance: few

CDR3nt: TGTGCCAGTAACTCGGGACTCCTAGAGGATGAGCAGTTCTTC
CDR3aa: CASNSGLLEDEQFF
v_gene: TRBV19
d_gene: NA
j_gene: TRBJ2-1
abundance: NA

CDR3nt: TGTGCCAGCGGGTACGGCCCGGGAAACACCATATATTTT
CDR3aa: CASGYGPGNTIYF
v_gene: TRBV12-3/TRBV12-4
d_gene: NA
j_gene: TRBJ1-3
abundance: few